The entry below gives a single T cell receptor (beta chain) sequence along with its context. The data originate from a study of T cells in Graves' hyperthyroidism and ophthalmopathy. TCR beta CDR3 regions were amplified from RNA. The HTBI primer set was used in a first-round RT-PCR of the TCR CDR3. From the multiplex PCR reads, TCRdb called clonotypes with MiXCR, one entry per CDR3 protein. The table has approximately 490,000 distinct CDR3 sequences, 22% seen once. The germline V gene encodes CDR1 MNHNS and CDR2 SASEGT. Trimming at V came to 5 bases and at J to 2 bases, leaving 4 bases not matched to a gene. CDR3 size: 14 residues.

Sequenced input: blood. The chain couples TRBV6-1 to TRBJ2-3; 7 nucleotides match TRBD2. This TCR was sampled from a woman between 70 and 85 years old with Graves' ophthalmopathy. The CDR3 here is CASSLADNTDTQYF. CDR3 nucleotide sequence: TGTGCCAGCAGTCTAGCGGACAACACAGATACGCAGTATTTT.